These 5 T cell receptor beta chains share one sample of origin, sequenced in a study of blood T cells in healthy people across ages. It was with a sample-barcoded 5' primer and a J-beta primer mix that a second PCR of roughly 7 to 11 cycles was run. TCRdb redid the calling of the 5' RACE reads with MiXCR, one entry per CDR3 protein. The table lists about 900,000 distinct CDR3 sequences, 48% of them singletons, with 13% in the top ten. The sample comprised blood. All receptors derive from a man in his thirties or forties in good health.

This rearrangement joins TRBV6-6 to TRBJ2-7; maybe TRBD2 (6 bases). Germline lookup yields CDR1 MNHNY and CDR2 SVGAGI (reference sequence). Trimming removed 2 bases from V and 1 base from J, with 9 bases in between. The CDR3 contains 14 residues. CDR3 nucleotides: TGTGCCAGCAGTTACGCGGGACTTTCCTACGAGCAGTACTTC. As protein: CASSYAGLSYEQYF.

This clonotype was recorded a few times. The chain carries TRBV12-3 or TRBV12-4 and TRBJ2-3, with D perhaps matching TRBD2 (5 bases). Trimming pared 4 bases from V and 0 bases from J, leaving 8 bases between. This CDR3 is 14 amino acids long. The CDR3, as DNA: TGTGCCAGCAGTTGGAGGTCCAGCACAGATACGCAGTATTTT. This sequence encodes CASSWRSSTDTQYF.

The gene calls are TRBV20-1 and TRBJ2-1, with D maybe TRBD1 (6 bases). The DNA end lines up better with TRBJ2-7; the J call may be wrong. The V gene's germline CDR1 is DFQATT and CDR2 SNEGSKA (reference sequence). There are 13 residues in the CDR3. The CDR3 spells CSARVAGVNEQYF. CDR3 DNA: TGCAGTGCTAGAGTGGCAGGGGTCAATGAGCAGTACTTC.

V gene TRBV6-5 combines with J gene TRBJ2-4, with D possibly TRBD1 on 6 matching bases. V was pared by 6 bases and J by 13 bases, with 22 bases between. Germline-derived CDR1 and CDR2 are MNHEY and SVGAGI. CDR3 length: 14 amino acids. CDR3 nucleotide sequence: TGTGCCAGCAGAACGGACAGAATCTACAATGAGCAGTACTTC. Its translation: CASRTDRIYNEQYF.

This clonotype has a handful of counts. CDR3 loop: CASSSSSGGAREQYF. CDR3 DNA sequence: TGTGCCAGCAGCTCATCTAGCGGGGGGGCTCGGGAGCAGTACTTC. The V call is TRBV7-2, the J call TRBJ2-5; 12 nucleotides agree with TRBD2. The CDR3 totals 15 residues. CDR1 and CDR2 from the germline V gene are SGHTA and FQGNSA. J was trimmed by 11 bases and V by 4 bases; bases with no gene match: 11.